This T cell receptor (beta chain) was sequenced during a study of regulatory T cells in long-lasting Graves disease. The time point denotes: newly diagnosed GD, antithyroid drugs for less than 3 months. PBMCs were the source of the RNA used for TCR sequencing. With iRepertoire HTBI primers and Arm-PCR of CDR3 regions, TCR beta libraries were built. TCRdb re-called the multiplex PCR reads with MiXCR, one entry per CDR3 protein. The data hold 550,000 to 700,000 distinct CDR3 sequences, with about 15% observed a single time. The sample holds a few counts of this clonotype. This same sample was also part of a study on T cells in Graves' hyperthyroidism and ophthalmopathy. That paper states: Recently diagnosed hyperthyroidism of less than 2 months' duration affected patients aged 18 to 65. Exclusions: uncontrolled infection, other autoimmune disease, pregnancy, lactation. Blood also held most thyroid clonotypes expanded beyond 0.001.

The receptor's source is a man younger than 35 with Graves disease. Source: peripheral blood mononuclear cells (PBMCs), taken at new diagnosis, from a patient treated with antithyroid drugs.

For the CDR3, the DNA is TGCAGCGTTTGCACCGGGACAGGGGCCTTGGGGATCGACACTGAAGCTTTCTTT. Protein: CSVCTGTGALGIDTEAFF. The V call is TRBV29-1, the J call TRBJ1-1, with TRBD1 matching 10 bases. After removal of 5 bases from V and 3 bases from J, the junction contained 18 bases not matched to a gene. This CDR3 is 18 amino acids long. The germline gives CDR1 SQVTM, CDR2 ANQGSEA.